A selection of T cell receptor beta chains follows, all from one sample in a study of human T cells and chemical hapten exposure. MiXCR, run by TCRdb on the RACE reads, gives a single entry per CDR3 protein. This repertoire shows under 85,000 distinct CDR3 sequences, about a tenth found once; its top ten account for 6.5% to 8.5%. The sample was whole blood, taken in connection with sensitization to the hapten diphenylcyclopropenone (DPC). The source of these receptors is a woman aged 45-60 years with alopecia areata. Some clones in this sample may be carry-over from other donors' samples. Both conserved end residues are part of each CDR3. A D gene is named only where the DNA matches it firmly. Not all rows give a size; the values are once, few, many and, for expanded clones, a class.

size: few
D: NA
V: TRBV29-1
J: TRBJ2-4
CDR3: CSVGSQVAIQYF
DNA: TGCAGCGTTGGGTCACAGGTTGCCATTCAGTACTTC

size: few
D: NA
V: TRBV29-1
J: TRBJ1-2
CDR3: CSVPGPSRGDGYTF
DNA: TGCAGCGTTCCAGGACCGAGTAGGGGTGATGGCTACACCTTC

size: many
D: TRBD2
V: TRBV3-1
J: TRBJ2-1
CDR3: CASSPRGGRAGNEQFF
DNA: TGTGCCAGCAGCCCTCGCGGCGGGAGGGCCGGCAATGAGCAGTTCTTC

size: few
D: TRBD2
V: TRBV20-1
J: TRBJ2-1
CDR3: CSARETSGRQFF
DNA: TGCAGTGCTAGGGAGACTAGCGGGAGGCAGTTCTTC

size: many
D: NA
V: TRBV24-1
J: TRBJ2-2
CDR3: CATHGGGATGELFF
DNA: TGTGCCACCCATGGGGGAGGAGCCACCGGGGAGCTGTTTTTT

size: NA
D: TRBD2
V: TRBV5-4
J: TRBJ2-1
CDR3: CASSLGGLAGVSEQFF
DNA: TGTGCCAGCAGCTTGGGGGGACTAGCGGGAGTAAGTGAGCAGTTCTTC

size: many
D: NA
V: TRBV15
J: TRBJ2-1
CDR3: CATSRWGEQFF
DNA: TGTGCCACCAGCAGGTGGGGTGAGCAGTTCTTC

size: few
D: NA
V: TRBV10-3
J: TRBJ2-7
CDR3: CATFSDPREQYF
DNA: TGTGCCACCTTTAGCGACCCTAGGGAGCAGTACTTC

size: few
D: NA
V: TRBV29-1
J: TRBJ2-4
CDR3: CSAVDSPLAKNIQYF
DNA: TGCAGCGCCGTAGACAGCCCTCTAGCCAAAAACATTCAGTACTTC

size: NA
D: NA
V: TRBV29-1
J: TRBJ2-3
CDR3: CSVLRDFGTDTQYF
DNA: TGCAGCGTTCTCCGGGACTTCGGCACAGATACGCAGTATTTT

size: few
D: NA
V: TRBV6-5
J: TRBJ1-2
CDR3: CASSKGGGYGYTF
DNA: TGTGCCAGCAGCAAGGGCGGCGGCTATGGCTACACCTTC

size: many
D: NA
V: TRBV11-1
J: TRBJ2-7
CDR3: CASSLAGEGYEQYF
DNA: TGTGCCAGCAGCTTAGCGGGAGAGGGCTACGAGCAGTACTTC

size: NA
D: TRBD2
V: TRBV14
J: TRBJ2-3
CDR3: CASSQGLAGPDTQYF
DNA: TGTGCCAGCAGCCAGGGACTAGCGGGACCAGATACGCAGTATTTT

size: many
D: TRBD1
V: TRBV30
J: TRBJ2-2
CDR3: CAWRQGNTGELFF
DNA: TGTGCCTGGCGACAGGGGAACACCGGGGAGCTGTTTTTT

size: NA
D: TRBD1
V: TRBV2
J: TRBJ2-5
CDR3: CASSELGQGRTETQYF
DNA: TGTGCCAGCAGTGAATTGGGACAGGGTCGAACAGAGACCCAGTACTTC

size: many
D: NA
V: TRBV20-1
J: TRBJ2-1
CDR3: CSAKAGWNEQFF
DNA: TGCAGTGCTAAGGCAGGGTGGAATGAGCAGTTCTTC

size: many
D: NA
V: TRBV5-1
J: TRBJ2-7
CDR3: CASSPRGTYEQYF
DNA: TGCGCCAGCAGCCCCCGCGGGACCTACGAGCAGTACTTC

size: NA
D: TRBD1
V: TRBV12-3/TRBV12-4
J: TRBJ2-5
CDR3: CASSPGTGGRETQYF
DNA: TGTGCCAGCAGTCCCGGGACAGGGGGCAGGGAGACCCAGTACTTC

size: many
D: NA
V: TRBV7-9
J: TRBJ1-1
CDR3: CASSLGVGKGQAFF
DNA: TGTGCCAGCAGCTTAGGGGTAGGGAAGGGCCAAGCTTTCTTT

size: many
D: TRBD2
V: TRBV14
J: TRBJ2-1
CDR3: CASSHLGLHNEQFF
DNA: TGTGCCAGCAGCCATTTGGGACTACACAATGAGCAGTTCTTC

size: many
D: NA
V: TRBV6-5
J: TRBJ2-7
CDR3: CASRRDEGGLEQYF
DNA: TGTGCCAGCAGGCGCGACGAAGGCGGACTCGAGCAGTACTTC

size: many
D: NA
V: TRBV20-1
J: TRBJ2-2
CDR3: CSAARGGGVTGELFF
DNA: TGCAGTGCTGCAAGAGGAGGGGGCGTTACCGGGGAGCTGTTTTTT

size: many
D: NA
V: TRBV7-9
J: TRBJ1-1
CDR3: CASSLGQVNTEAFF
DNA: TGTGCCAGCAGCTTAGGACAGGTTAACACTGAAGCTTTCTTT

size: many
D: NA
V: TRBV20-1
J: TRBJ1-1
CDR3: CSARDQGNLNTEAFF
DNA: TGCAGTGCTAGAGATCAGGGAAACTTGAACACTGAAGCTTTCTTT

size: NA
D: NA
V: TRBV29-1
J: TRBJ1-1
CDR3: CSGGIAGAEAFF
DNA: TGCAGCGGGGGGATCGCAGGGGCTGAAGCTTTCTTT

size: many
D: TRBD1
V: TRBV24-1
J: TRBJ1-5
CDR3: CATSSGETGNQPQHF
DNA: TGTGCCACGTCATCAGGAGAGACAGGGAATCAGCCCCAGCATTTT

size: many
D: TRBD2
V: TRBV18
J: TRBJ2-1
CDR3: CASGTSGVYNEQFF
DNA: TGTGCCAGCGGGACTAGCGGGGTCTACAATGAGCAGTTCTTC

size: NA
D: NA
V: TRBV12-3/TRBV12-4
J: TRBJ1-2
CDR3: CASSTQGNNYGYTF
DNA: TGTGCCAGCAGTACGCAGGGGAACAACTATGGCTACACCTTC

size: many
D: NA
V: TRBV10-3
J: TRBJ2-2
CDR3: CATNQADTDTGELFF
DNA: TGTGCTACTAACCAGGCGGACACCGACACCGGGGAGCTGTTTTTT

size: NA
D: NA
V: TRBV28
J: TRBJ2-5
CDR3: CASSIPQGPAETQYF
DNA: TGTGCCAGCAGTATCCCACAGGGCCCCGCGGAGACCCAGTACTTC

size: many
D: TRBD1
V: TRBV11-2
J: TRBJ1-1
CDR3: CASSPGQAAFF
DNA: TGTGCCAGCAGCCCAGGACAGGCGGCTTTCTTT

size: many
D: NA
V: TRBV29-1
J: TRBJ1-2
CDR3: CSARQKTNYGYTF
DNA: TGCAGCGCTAGACAGAAAACTAACTATGGCTACACCTTC

size: NA
D: TRBD2
V: TRBV20-1
J: TRBJ2-1
CDR3: CSARLLAGVGNEQFF
DNA: TGCAGTGCTAGACTTTTGGCGGGAGTTGGCAATGAGCAGTTCTTC

size: many
D: NA
V: TRBV20-1
J: TRBJ2-6
CDR3: CSASPAGANVLTF
DNA: TGCAGTGCTAGTCCAGCCGGGGCCAACGTCCTGACTTTC

size: few
D: TRBD1
V: TRBV5-1
J: TRBJ2-3
CDR3: CASRRDRTTDTQYF
DNA: TGCGCCAGTAGGAGGGACAGGACCACAGATACGCAGTATTTT

size: few
D: TRBD2
V: TRBV20-1
J: TRBJ2-7
CDR3: CSASGGTSGYEQYF
DNA: TGCAGTGCTAGTGGAGGGACTAGCGGGTACGAGCAGTACTTC

size: many
D: TRBD2
V: TRBV12-3/TRBV12-4
J: TRBJ2-1
CDR3: CATRWLAGSYNEQFF
DNA: TGTGCCACCCGGTGGCTAGCGGGATCCTACAATGAGCAGTTCTTC

size: few
D: NA
V: TRBV29-1
J: TRBJ1-1
CDR3: CSVTQGRGTEAFF
DNA: TGCAGCGTTACACAGGGTCGCGGTACTGAAGCTTTCTTT

size: few
D: NA
V: TRBV20-1
J: TRBJ2-7
CDR3: CSASGKYEQYF
DNA: TGCAGTGCCTCTGGGAAGTACGAGCAGTACTTC

size: few
D: NA
V: TRBV10-1
J: TRBJ2-7
CDR3: CASTRPEKGREQYF
DNA: TGCGCCAGCACCCGACCGGAAAAGGGCCGCGAGCAGTACTTC